This entry is about one TCR beta chain. Its antigen is unknown. The entry originates in a study of cytomegalovirus exposure and HLA in healthy donors. This CDR3 is 14 amino acids long. V lost 0 bases, J lost 5 bases, and 11 bases lay in between. Germline CDR1 ENHRY, CDR2 SYGVKD. The PCR was carried out with 60 Vbeta primers and 13 Jbeta primers. The table came from immunoSEQ multiplex PCR; TCRdb's copy has only in-frame clones and leaves some out. In the table there are some 180,000 clones, roughly nine tenths of which are singletons. General study findings and limits: The study recorded about 150 TCR beta chains that were cytomegalovirus-associated. A later analysis linked a missense DCLRE1C variant to TCR beta V- and J-gene trimming. When a later analysis was performed, an Asian-associated ancestry cluster reportedly had fewer N-insertions than the roughly 730-donor mean. Usually a TCR sequence was rare, but some public TCRs were found in many donors.

Specimen: PBMCs. The rearrangement links TRBV10-3 to TRBJ2-7, with a possible D match to TRBD2 (5 bases). The clonotype originates from a boy younger than 10 in good health and CMV-seronegative. In DNA form, the CDR3 reads TGTGCCATCAGTGAGTCGTCGCTAGCTGACGAGCAGTACTTC. Translating it yields CAISESSLADEQYF.